This T cell receptor beta chain was obtained from a study of T cell repertoires in cytomegalovirus infection. The length of the CDR3 is 16 residues. CDR1 and CDR2 from the germline V gene are SGHTA and FQGNSA. Trimming took 1 base from V and 5 from J, leaving 14 bases between them. A single record per CDR3 protein comes from TCRdb applying MiXCR to the reads. Among about 140,000 distinct CDR3 sequences listed, 5.5% to 7% were seen once. This clonotype has ten or more counts. This receptor was obtained from a human donor in good health (CMV status not recorded). Some clones in this sample may be carry-over from other donors' samples. Material: PBMCs. V gene TRBV7-2 combines with J gene TRBJ1-4; tentative D call: TRBD1 (6 bases). CDR3 protein: CASSLVGGGLNEKLFF. CDR3 DNA sequence: TGTGCCAGCAGCTTAGTCGGTGGGGGGCTCAATGAAAAACTGTTTTTT.